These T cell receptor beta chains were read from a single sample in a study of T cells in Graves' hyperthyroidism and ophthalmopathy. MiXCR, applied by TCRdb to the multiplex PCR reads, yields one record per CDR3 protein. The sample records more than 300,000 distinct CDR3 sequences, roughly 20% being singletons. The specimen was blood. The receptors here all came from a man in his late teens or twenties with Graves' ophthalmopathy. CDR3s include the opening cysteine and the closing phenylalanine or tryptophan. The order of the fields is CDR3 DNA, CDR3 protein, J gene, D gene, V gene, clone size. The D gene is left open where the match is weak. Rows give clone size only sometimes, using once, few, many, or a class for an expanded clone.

TGTGCCAGCAGCCCGGACACGTTTAACTATGGCTACACCTTC CASSPDTFNYGYTF TRBJ1-2 - TRBV6-2/TRBV6-3 -
TGCAGTGCTAGTCCTCGGGACTGGTCGTCTTCCTACGAGCAGTACTTC CSASPRDWSSSYEQYF TRBJ2-7 - TRBV20-1 many
TGTGCCACCAGTGACCCACGGGAGACAGATACGCAGTATTTT CATSDPRETDTQYF TRBJ2-3 - TRBV24-1 many
TGTGCCAGCAGCCCTAAGGGGTTTGGGGGTGTCATTCAGTACTTC CASSPKGFGGVIQYF TRBJ2-4 - TRBV4-2 few
TGTGCCACCAGCAGAAAGACCCTTTCTAGAGATACGCAGTATTTT CATSRKTLSRDTQYF TRBJ2-3 - TRBV15 -
TGCGCCAGCAGCCACAACGTTAGGGGGACAGCTTCCTACAATGAGCAGTTCTTC CASSHNVRGTASYNEQFF TRBJ2-1 TRBD1 TRBV4-1 few
TGTGCCAGCACGGCACAGAAATATGGCTACACCTTC CASTAQKYGYTF TRBJ1-2 - TRBV2 many
TGCAGTGTCGCGGGTGGCGTGACCCAGTACTTC CSVAGGVTQYF TRBJ2-5 - TRBV20-1 many
TGTGCCAGCAGCTTGGACGGTGGCTCCTACGAGCAGTACTTC CASSLDGGSYEQYF TRBJ2-7 - TRBV7-9 many
TGCAGCGTCAGCGGGGGGGCACAAACGCAGTATTTT CSVSGGAQTQYF TRBJ2-3 TRBD2 TRBV29-1 few
TGTGCCATCAGTGAGTCTGCCGGGGGGGGTAATCAGCCCCAGCATTTT CAISESAGGGNQPQHF TRBJ1-5 - TRBV10-3 -
TGTGCCAGCAGCTCCGGGACTGGAAGGGATACGCAGTATTTT CASSSGTGRDTQYF TRBJ2-3 - TRBV6-1 many
TGTGCCAGCAGCTTGGGGGTTCAGGGGAGCTACTATGGCTACACCTTC CASSLGVQGSYYGYTF TRBJ1-2 - TRBV5-6 few
TGTGCCAGCAGCAACCTGGGGGGGACGAACACCGGGGAGCTGTTTTTT CASSNLGGTNTGELFF TRBJ2-2 TRBD2 TRBV7-9 -
TGTGCCAGCAGCTCCCCGGACAGGGAAGGTGTGTCAGGGTGGGCTTTCTTT CASSSPDREGVSGWAFF TRBJ1-1 TRBD1 TRBV12-3/TRBV12-4 many
TGTGCCAAATTTGGTGTCTGGGGGGTGGACTACTGCGAGCAGTACTTC CAKFGVWGVDYCEQYF TRBJ2-7 - TRBV10-3 -
TGTGCCAGCAGCCCCCAGGGCAGCAACTATGGCTACACCTTC CASSPQGSNYGYTF TRBJ1-2 - TRBV9 many